This is a list of T cell receptor beta chains from one sample in a study of T cells in localized non-small cell lung cancer. The method was immunoSEQ multiplex PCR; TCRdb's version includes in-frame clones alone and lacks a portion of them. The sample includes more than 30,000 clones, roughly 86% of them seen just once. Sequencing was performed on peripheral blood mononuclear cells, taken before any cancer treatment. These receptors originate from a woman aged 35 to 70 with stage III lung adenocarcinoma. Both conserved end residues are part of each CDR3. The D gene is left open where the match is weak. Clone size is shown for a subset of rows, as once, few, many or a class of expanded clone.

v_gene	j_gene	abundance	d_gene	CDR3aa	CDR3nt
TRBV7-2	TRBJ1-3	.	.	CASSPSGIRNTIYF	TGTGCCAGCAGCCCGTCCGGGATTAGAAACACCATATATTTT
TRBV6-5	TRBJ1-4	.	TRBD1	CASSLKMGTGSEKLFF	TGTGCCAGCAGTTTAAAAATGGGGACAGGTTCTGAAAAACTGTTTTTT
TRBV10-3	TRBJ2-5	.	TRBD2	CAISDPGGDETQYF	TGTGCCATCAGTGATCCGGGGGGGGATGAGACCCAGTACTTC
TRBV7-2	TRBJ2-3	once	.	CASSLVARARADTQYF	TGTGCCAGCAGCTTAGTGGCTCGGGCCCGTGCAGATACGCAGTATTTT
TRBV7-9	TRBJ2-1	.	TRBD2	CASSLALAGAYNEQFF	TGTGCCAGCAGCTTAGCGCTGGCGGGAGCCTACAATGAGCAGTTCTTC
TRBV4-2	TRBJ2-2	once	.	CASSQGVGSTGELFF	TGTGCCAGCAGCCAAGGGGTAGGGTCCACCGGGGAGCTGTTTTTT
TRBV6-1	TRBJ2-7	.	TRBD1	CASSGLQGYYEQYF	TGTGCCAGCAGTGGTTTACAGGGGTACTACGAGCAGTACTTC
TRBV30	TRBJ2-7	.	.	CAWSDDAGEQYF	TGTGCCTGGAGCGACGACGCCGGTGAGCAGTACTTC
TRBV4-2	TRBJ2-2	.	.	CASSQGQSNTGELFF	TGTGCCAGCAGCCAAGGGCAATCGAACACCGGGGAGCTGTTTTTT
TRBV5-4	TRBJ2-7	once	TRBD2	CASSSGLAGGYEQYF	TGTGCCAGCAGCTCGGGACTAGCGGGAGGGTACGAGCAGTACTTC
TRBV20-1	TRBJ1-1	.	.	CSVFSTEAFF	TGCAGTGTTTTCTCCACTGAAGCTTTCTTT
TRBV18	TRBJ2-1	.	.	CASSPPATDNEQFF	TGTGCCAGCTCACCACCGGCGACGGACAATGAGCAGTTCTTC
TRBV4-2	TRBJ2-7	few	.	CASSQVGLGYEQYF	TGTGCCAGCAGCCAAGTGGGACTTGGCTACGAGCAGTACTTC
TRBV27	TRBJ2-7	.	TRBD2	CASSLIPSGGSYEQYF	TGTGCCAGCAGTTTGATCCCTAGCGGGGGATCCTACGAGCAGTACTTC
TRBV7-3	TRBJ2-1	.	TRBD1	CASSSPQGNNEQFF	TGTGCCAGCAGCTCCCCACAGGGGAACAATGAGCAGTTCTTC
TRBV15	TRBJ2-3	.	.	CATSTRLGGTDTQYF	TGTGCCACCAGCACCCGACTTGGGGGCACAGATACGCAGTATTTT
TRBV7-9	TRBJ2-3	.	TRBD2	CASSLDGGSADTQYF	TGTGCCAGCAGCTTAGATGGCGGGAGCGCAGATACGCAGTATTTT
TRBV28	TRBJ2-6	.	.	CASSLGGSGANVLTF	TGTGCCAGCAGTTTAGGGGGTTCTGGGGCCAACGTCCTGACTTTC